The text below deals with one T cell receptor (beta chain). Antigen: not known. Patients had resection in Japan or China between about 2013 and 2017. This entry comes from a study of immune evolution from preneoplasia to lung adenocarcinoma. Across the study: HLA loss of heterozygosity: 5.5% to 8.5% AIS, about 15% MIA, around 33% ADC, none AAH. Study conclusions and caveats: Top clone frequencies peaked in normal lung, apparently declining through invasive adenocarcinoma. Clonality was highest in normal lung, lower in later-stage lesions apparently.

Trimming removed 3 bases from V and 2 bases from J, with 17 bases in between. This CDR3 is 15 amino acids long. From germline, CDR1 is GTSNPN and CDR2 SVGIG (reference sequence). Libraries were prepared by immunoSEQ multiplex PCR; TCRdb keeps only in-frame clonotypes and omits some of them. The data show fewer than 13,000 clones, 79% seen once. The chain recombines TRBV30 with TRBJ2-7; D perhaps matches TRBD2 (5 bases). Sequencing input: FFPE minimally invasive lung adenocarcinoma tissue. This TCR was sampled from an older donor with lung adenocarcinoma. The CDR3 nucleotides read TGTGCCTGGAGAAAGAAGCGGTTAACCACCTACGAGCAGTACTTC. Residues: CAWRKKRLTTYEQYF.